This record looks at one TCR beta chain sequence and its context. Antigen: not known. The data were obtained in a study of response to subunit inactivated influenza vaccine. Germline trimming cut 5 bases from V and 1 base from J; bases unmatched to any gene: 9. The CDR3 loop spans 16 amino acids. CDR1 is MDHEN and CDR2 is SYDVKM in the germline V gene. Whole-study findings and limits: Authors suggested each seasonal flu vaccination may recruit only limited numbers of new T cells.

TCRdb re-analysed the RT-PCR reads in MiXCR, keeping a single row per CDR3 protein. Of roughly 190,000 distinct CDR3 sequences in the sample, 13% to 15% are singletons; the top ten hold about 25%. The rearrangement uses TRBV28 and TRBJ2-7; 9 positions agree with TRBD1. The sequenced sample was CD8+ T cells sorted from PBMCs, obtained 5 to 6 days after vaccination. The sequence was collected from a man aged 50 or older who received an inactivated influenza vaccine. The DNA for the CDR3 is TGTGCCAGCAGTATCTACCGGGACAGGGAGTCCTACGAGCAGTACTTC. Protein product: CASSIYRDRESYEQYF. Complete variable domain (other parts from reference TRBV28 and TRBJ2-7): DVKVTQSSRYLVKRTGEKVFLECVQDMDHENMFWYRQDPGLGLRLIYFSYDVKMKEKGDIPEGYSVSREKKERFSLILESASTNQTSMYLCASSIYRDRESYEQYFGPGTRLTVT.